One T cell receptor beta chain is described in this entry. CDR3 size: 14 residues. V was shortened by 0 bases and J by 8 bases, with 11 bases between the two germline ends. Germline V gene data show CDR1 as SGHKS and CDR2 as YYEKEE (reference sequence). The method was immunoSEQ multiplex PCR; TCRdb's version includes in-frame clones alone and lacks a portion of them. In the table there are fewer than 120,000 clones, roughly 76% of which are singletons. This record belongs to a study of blood T cell repertoires in COVID-19. Background on the study: PBMCs, B-cell-depleted T cells, or T cells were the source of the cDNA or gDNA that made up the material.

V usage is TRBV5-5 and J usage is TRBJ1-4; D may be TRBD1 (5 bases). This clonotype was obtained from a woman in her sixties with acute or convalescent COVID-19. Sequencing was carried out using peripheral blood. The CDR3 loop is CASSLAQGREKLFF. The CDR3 DNA sequence: TGTGCCAGCAGCTTGGCGCAGGGAAGAGAAAAACTGTTTTTT. Using reference TRBV5-5 and TRBJ1-4 for the parts outside the CDR3, the full variable domain is DAGVTQSPTHLIKTRGQQVTLRCSPISGHKSVSWYQQVLGQGPQFIFQYYEKEERGRGNFPDRFSARQFPNYSSELNVNALLLGDSALYLCASSLAQGREKLFFGSGTQLSVL.